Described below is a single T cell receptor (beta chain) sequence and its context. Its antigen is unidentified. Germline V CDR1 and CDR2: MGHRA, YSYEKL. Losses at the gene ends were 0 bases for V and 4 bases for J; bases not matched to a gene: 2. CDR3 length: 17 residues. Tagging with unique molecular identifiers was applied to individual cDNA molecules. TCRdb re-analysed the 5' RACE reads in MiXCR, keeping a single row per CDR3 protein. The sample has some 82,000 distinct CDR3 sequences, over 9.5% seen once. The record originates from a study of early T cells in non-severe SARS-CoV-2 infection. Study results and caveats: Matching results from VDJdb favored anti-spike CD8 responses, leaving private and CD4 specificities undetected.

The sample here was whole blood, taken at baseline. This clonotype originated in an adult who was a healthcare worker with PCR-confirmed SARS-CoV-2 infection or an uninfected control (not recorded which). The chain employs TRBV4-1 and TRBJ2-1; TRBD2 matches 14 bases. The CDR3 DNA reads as TGCGCCAGCAGCCAAGAAGGGACTAGCGGGAGATACAATGAGCAGTTCTTC. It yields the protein CASSQEGTSGRYNEQFF.